Described below is a single T cell receptor beta chain sequence and its context. These data originate in a study of T-cell memory formation after mild COVID-19. In the study overall: TCR clustering was largely donor specific.

V lost 4 bases and J 6 bases, leaving 13 bases between the germline ends. Germline CDR1 reads DFQATT; CDR2 reads SNEGSKA (reference sequence). CDR3 size: 13 residues. TCRdb reprocessed the 5' RACE reads with MiXCR, giving one entry per CDR3 protein. The sample has about 57,000 distinct CDR3 sequences, 12% seen once. V is TRBV20-1 and J is TRBJ1-5, with no clear D. The sequenced sample was PBMCs or a T cell subset sorted from them (not recorded which). The clonotype was recovered from a man younger than 35 who had mild COVID-19 (a few samples of this study predate the infection). Cell type and time point are not known. In DNA, the CDR3 is TGCAGTGCTATGTTCCTTAATGGTCAGCCCCAGCATTTT. Translating it yields CSAMFLNGQPQHF.